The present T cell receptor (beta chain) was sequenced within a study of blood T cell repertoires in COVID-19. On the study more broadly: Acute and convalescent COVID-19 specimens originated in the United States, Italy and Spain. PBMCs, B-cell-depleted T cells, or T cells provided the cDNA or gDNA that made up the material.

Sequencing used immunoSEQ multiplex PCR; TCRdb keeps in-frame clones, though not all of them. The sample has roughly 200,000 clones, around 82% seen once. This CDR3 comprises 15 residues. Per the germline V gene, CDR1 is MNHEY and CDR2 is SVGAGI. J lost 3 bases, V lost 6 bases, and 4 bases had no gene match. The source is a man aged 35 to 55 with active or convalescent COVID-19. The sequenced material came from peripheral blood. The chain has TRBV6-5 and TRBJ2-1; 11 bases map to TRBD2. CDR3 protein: CASSLAGGGYNEQFF. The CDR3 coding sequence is TGTGCCAGCAGCCTAGCGGGAGGAGGCTACAATGAGCAGTTCTTC.